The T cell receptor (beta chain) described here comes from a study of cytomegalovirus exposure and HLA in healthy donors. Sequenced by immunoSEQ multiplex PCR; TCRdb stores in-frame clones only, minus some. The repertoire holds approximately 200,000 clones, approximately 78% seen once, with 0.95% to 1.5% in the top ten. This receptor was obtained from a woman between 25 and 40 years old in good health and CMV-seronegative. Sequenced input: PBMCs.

The DNA of the CDR3 is TGTGCCAGCTCACCACACGCAGGGGGATACGAGCAGTACTTC. Translated, it gives CASSPHAGGYEQYF. This chain connects TRBV18 to TRBJ2-7, with TRBD1 identical over 7 bases. The CDR3 totals 14 residues. Germline lookup yields CDR1 KGHSH and CDR2 LQKENI. The junction had 4 bases not matched to a gene; V was cut back by 1 base and J by 4 bases. The full variable domain, completed using reference TRBV18 and TRBJ2-7, is NAGVMQNPRHLVRRRGQEARLRCSPMKGHSHVYWYRQLPEEGLKFMVYLQKENIIDESGMPKERFSAEFPKEGPSILRIQQVVRGDSAAYFCASSPHAGGYEQYFGPGTRLTVT.